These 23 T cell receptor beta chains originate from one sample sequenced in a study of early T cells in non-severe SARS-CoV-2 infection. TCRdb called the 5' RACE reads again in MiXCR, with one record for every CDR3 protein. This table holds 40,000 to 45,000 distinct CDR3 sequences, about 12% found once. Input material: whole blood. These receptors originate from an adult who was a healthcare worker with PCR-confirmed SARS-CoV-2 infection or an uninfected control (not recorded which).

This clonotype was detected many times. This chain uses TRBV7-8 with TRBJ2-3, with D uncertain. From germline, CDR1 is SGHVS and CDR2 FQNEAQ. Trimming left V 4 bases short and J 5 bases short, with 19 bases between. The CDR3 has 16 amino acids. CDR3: CASSSLLLWEVDTQYF. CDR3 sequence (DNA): TGTGCCAGCAGCTCCCTTCTGTTGTGGGAAGTAGATACGCAGTATTTT.

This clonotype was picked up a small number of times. CDR3: CASSFGGAGAGYTF. Here the CDR3 DNA reads TGTGCCAGCAGTTTTGGGGGGGCAGGGGCTGGCTACACCTTC. This chain joins TRBV12-3 or TRBV12-4 and TRBJ1-2; a weak D match, TRBD1 (6 bases). With 3 bases removed from V and 7 bases from J, the gap between germline ends came to 15 bases. This CDR3 spans 14 amino acids.

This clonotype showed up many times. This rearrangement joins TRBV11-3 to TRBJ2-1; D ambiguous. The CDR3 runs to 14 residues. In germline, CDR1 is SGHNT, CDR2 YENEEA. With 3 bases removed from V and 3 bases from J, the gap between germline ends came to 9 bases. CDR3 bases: TGTGCCAGCAGCTTTATGGGCAGCTACAATGAGCAGTTCTTC. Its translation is CASSFMGSYNEQFF.

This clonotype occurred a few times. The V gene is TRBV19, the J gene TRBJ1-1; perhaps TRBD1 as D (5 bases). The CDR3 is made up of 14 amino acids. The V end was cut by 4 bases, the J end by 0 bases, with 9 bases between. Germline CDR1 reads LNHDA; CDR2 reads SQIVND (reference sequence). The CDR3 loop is CASSSQGMNTEAFF. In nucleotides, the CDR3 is TGTGCCAGTAGTAGCCAGGGAATGAACACTGAAGCTTTCTTT.

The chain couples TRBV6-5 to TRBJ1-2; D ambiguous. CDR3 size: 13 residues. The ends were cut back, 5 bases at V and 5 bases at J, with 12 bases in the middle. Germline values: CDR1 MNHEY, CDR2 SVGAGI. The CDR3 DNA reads TGTGCCAGCAGTATTTCGCGGGTTTATGGCTACACCTTC. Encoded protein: CASSISRVYGYTF.

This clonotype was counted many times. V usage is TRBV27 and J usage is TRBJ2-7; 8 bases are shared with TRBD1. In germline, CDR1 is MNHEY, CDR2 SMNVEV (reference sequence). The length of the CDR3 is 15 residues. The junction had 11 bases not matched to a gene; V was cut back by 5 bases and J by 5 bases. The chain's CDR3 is CASSRYRTGLNEQYF. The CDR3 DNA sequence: TGTGCCAGCAGTCGTTATCGGACAGGGTTGAACGAGCAGTACTTC.

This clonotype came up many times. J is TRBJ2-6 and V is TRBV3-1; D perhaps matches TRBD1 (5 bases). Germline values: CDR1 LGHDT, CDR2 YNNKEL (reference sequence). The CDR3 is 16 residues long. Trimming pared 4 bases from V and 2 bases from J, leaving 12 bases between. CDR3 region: CASSPSLGAGANVLTF. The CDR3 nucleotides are TGTGCCAGCAGCCCCTCCCTAGGGGCTGGGGCCAACGTCCTGACTTTC.

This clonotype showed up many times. CDR3 nucleotide sequence: TGTGCCAGCAGCTTCCGGGACGTCGGGTCACCCCTCCACTTT. Its translation is CASSFRDVGSPLHF. The J gene is TRBJ1-6, the V gene TRBV7-2, with D possibly TRBD1 on 5 matching bases. This CDR3 spans 14 amino acids. The germline V gene has CDR1 SGHTA and CDR2 FQGNSA. Trimming cost V 3 bases and J 10 bases, with 13 bases left between them. The whole variable domain, remainder taken from reference TRBV7-2 and TRBJ1-6, is GAGVSQSPSNKVTEKGKDVELRCDPISGHTALYWYRQSLGQGLEFLIYFQGNSAPDKSGLPSDRFSAERTGGSVSTLTIQRTQQEDSAVYLCASSFRDVGSPLHFGNGTRLTVT.

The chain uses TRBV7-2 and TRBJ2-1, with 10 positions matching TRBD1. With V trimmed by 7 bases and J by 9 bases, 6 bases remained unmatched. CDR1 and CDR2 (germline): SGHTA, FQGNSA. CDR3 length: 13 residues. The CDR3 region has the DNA TGTGCCAGCACGGGACAGGGGTACGGTGAGCAGTTCTTC. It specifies CASTGQGYGEQFF.

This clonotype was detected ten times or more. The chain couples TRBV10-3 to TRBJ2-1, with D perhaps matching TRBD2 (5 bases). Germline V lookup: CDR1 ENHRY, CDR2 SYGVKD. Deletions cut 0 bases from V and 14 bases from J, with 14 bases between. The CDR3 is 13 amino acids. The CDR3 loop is CAISESGEKEEFF. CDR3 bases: TGTGCCATCAGTGAGTCTGGGGAAAAGGAGGAGTTCTTC.

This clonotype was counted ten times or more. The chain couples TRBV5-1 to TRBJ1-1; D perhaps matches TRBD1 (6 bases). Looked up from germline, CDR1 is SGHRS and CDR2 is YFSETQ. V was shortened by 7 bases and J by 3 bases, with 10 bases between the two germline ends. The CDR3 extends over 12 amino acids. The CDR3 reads CASSTGYTEAFF. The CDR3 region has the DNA TGCGCCAGCTCAACAGGGTACACTGAAGCTTTCTTT.

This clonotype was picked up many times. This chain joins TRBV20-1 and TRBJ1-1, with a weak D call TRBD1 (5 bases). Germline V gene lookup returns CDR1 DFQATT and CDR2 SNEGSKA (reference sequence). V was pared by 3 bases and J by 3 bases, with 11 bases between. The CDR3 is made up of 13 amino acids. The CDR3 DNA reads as TGCAGTGCTAGTAGGGGAGGATACACTGAAGCTTTCTTT. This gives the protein CSASRGGYTEAFF.

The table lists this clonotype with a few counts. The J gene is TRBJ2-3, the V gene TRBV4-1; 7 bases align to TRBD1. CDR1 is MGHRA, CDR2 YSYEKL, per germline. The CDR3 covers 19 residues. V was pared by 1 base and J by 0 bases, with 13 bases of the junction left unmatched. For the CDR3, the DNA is TGCGCCAGCAGCCAAGGACGGACAGGCCGGACAAGCAGCACAGATACGCAGTATTTT. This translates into CASSQGRTGRTSSTDTQYF.

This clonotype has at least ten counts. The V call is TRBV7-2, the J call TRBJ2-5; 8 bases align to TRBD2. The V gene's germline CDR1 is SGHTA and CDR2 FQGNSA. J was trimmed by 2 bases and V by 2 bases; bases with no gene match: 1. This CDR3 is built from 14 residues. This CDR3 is CASSLTGGQETQYF. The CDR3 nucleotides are TGTGCCAGCAGCTTAACGGGAGGGCAAGAGACCCAGTACTTC.

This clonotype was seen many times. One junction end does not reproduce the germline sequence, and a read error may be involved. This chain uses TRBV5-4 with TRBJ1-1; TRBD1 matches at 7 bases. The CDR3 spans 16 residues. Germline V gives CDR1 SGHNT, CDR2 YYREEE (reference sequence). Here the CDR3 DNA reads TGTGCCAGCAACCTGGACCCGGGACAGATGAACGCTGAAGCTTTCTTT. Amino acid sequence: CASNLDPGQMNAEAFF.

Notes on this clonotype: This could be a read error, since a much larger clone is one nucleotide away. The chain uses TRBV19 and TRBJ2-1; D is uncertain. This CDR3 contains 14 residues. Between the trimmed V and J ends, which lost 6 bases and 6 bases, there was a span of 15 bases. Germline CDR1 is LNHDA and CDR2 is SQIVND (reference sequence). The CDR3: CASRINHASNEQFF. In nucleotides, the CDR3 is TGTGCCAGTAGAATAAATCATGCAAGCAATGAGCAGTTCTTC. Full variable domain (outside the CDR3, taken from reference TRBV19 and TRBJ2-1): DGGITQSPKYLFRKEGQNVTLSCEQNLNHDAMYWYRQDPGQGLRLIYYSQIVNDFQKGDIAEGYSVSREKKESFPLTVTSAQKNPTAFYLCASRINHASNEQFFGPGTRLTVL.

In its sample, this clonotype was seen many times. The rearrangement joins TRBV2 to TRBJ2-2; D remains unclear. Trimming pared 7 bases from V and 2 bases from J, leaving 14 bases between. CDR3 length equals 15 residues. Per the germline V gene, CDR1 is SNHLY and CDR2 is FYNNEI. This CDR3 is CASTALSLNTGELFF. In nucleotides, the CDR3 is TGTGCCAGCACTGCCTTGTCCCTTAACACCGGGGAGCTGTTTTTT.

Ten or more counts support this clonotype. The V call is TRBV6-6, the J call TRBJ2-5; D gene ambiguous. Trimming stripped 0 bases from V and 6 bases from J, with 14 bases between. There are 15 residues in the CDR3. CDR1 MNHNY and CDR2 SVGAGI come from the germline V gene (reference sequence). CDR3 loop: CASSYSGSPTQTQYF. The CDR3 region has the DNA TGTGCCAGCAGTTACTCGGGGTCCCCTACGCAGACCCAGTACTTC.

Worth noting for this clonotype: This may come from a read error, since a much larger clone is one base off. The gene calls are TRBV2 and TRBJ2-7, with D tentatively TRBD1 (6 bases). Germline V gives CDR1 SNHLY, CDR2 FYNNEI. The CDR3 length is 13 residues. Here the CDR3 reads CASKPDRMYERYF. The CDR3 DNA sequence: TGTGCCAGCAAACCTGACAGGATGTACGAGCGGTACTTC.

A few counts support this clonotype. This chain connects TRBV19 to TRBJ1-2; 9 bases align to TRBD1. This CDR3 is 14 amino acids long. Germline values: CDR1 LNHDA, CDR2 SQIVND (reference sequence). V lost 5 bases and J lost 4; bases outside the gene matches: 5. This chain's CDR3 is CASSPGTGLYGYTF. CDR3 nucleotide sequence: TGTGCCAGTAGTCCGGGGACAGGGCTCTATGGCTACACCTTC. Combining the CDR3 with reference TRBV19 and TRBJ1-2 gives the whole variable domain DGGITQSPKYLFRKEGQNVTLSCEQNLNHDAMYWYRQDPGQGLRLIYYSQIVNDFQKGDIAEGYSVSREKKESFPLTVTSAQKNPTAFYLCASSPGTGLYGYTFGSGTRLTVV.

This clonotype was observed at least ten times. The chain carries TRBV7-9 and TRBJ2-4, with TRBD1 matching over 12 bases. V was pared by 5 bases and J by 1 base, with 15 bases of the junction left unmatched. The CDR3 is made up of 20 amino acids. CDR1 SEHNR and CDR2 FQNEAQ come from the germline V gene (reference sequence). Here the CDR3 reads CASSPGGGTGGAGAKNIQYF. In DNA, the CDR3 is TGTGCCAGCAGCCCAGGAGGCGGGACAGGGGGCGCTGGGGCCAAAAACATTCAGTACTTC. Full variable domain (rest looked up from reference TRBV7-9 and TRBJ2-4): DTGVSQNPRHKITKRGQNVTFRCDPISEHNRLYWYRQTLGQGPEFLTYFQNEAQLEKSRLLSDRFSAERPKGSFSTLEIQRTEQGDSAMYLCASSPGGGTGGAGAKNIQYFGAGTRLSVL.

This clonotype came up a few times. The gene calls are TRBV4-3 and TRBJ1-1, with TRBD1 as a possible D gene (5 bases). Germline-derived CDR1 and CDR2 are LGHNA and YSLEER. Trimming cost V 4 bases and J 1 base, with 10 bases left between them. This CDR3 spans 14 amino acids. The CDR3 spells CASSLGRGNTEAFF. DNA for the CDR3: TGCGCCAGCAGCCTGGGACGCGGGAACACTGAAGCTTTCTTT.

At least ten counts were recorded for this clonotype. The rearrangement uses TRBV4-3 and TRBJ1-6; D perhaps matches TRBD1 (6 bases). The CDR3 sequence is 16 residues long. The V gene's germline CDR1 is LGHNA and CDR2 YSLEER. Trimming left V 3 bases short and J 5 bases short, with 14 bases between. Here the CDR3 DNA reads TGCGCCAGCAGCCAGGGTACAGGGTTCAATAATTCACCCCTCCACTTT. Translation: CASSQGTGFNNSPLHF.